A single sample gave rise to the 21 T cell receptor beta chains below, sequenced in a study of cytomegalovirus exposure and HLA in healthy donors. The PCR ran on 60 Vbeta and 13 Jbeta primers. Produced via immunoSEQ multiplex PCR; TCRdb's table is partial and in-frame only. In the table there are about 300,000 clones, about nine tenths of which are singletons. Specimen: PBMCs. The source is a man aged 35-49 years in good health and CMV-seropositive.

The sample holds one count of this clone. The identical CDR3 is also encoded by other nucleotide sequences in the sample. The chain recombines TRBV6-6 with TRBJ1-1, with 11 bases lining up with TRBD1. The CDR3 is 15 residues long. After removal of 5 bases from V and 5 bases from J, the junction contained 7 bases not matched to a gene. Per the germline V gene, CDR1 is MNHNY and CDR2 is SVGAGI (reference sequence). CDR3 nucleotides: TGTGCCAGCAGTGGGACAGGGGGGGCTCGTACTGAAGCTTTCTTT. It encodes CASSGTGGARTEAFF.

The chain carries TRBV27 and TRBJ2-5; D is uncertain. The J call is in doubt because the DNA end fits TRBJ2-7 better. CDR1 MNHEY and CDR2 SMNVEV come from the germline V gene (reference sequence). This CDR3 has 14 amino acids. CDR3 loop: CASSSRRASYEQYF. The CDR3, as DNA: TGTGCCAGCAGCTCCCGGAGAGCCAGCTACGAGCAGTACTTC.

V usage is TRBV10-3 and J usage is TRBJ2-1; D is unresolved. V was cut by 8 bases and J by 5 bases, with 10 bases left in between. Germline lookup yields CDR1 ENHRY and CDR2 SYGVKD. The CDR3 runs to 12 residues. The CDR3: CAISLENNEQFF. The DNA for the CDR3 is TGTGCCATCTCTCTAGAAAACAATGAGCAGTTCTTC.

V usage is TRBV19 and J usage is TRBJ1-2; 7 bases are a match to TRBD1. Germline V gene data show CDR1 as LNHDA and CDR2 as SQIVND (reference sequence). V lost 5 bases, J lost 5 bases, and 14 bases stayed unmatched. The CDR3 runs 16 residues. Here the CDR3 DNA reads TGTGCCAGTAGTCCACGGACAGGTGGGGGTTTTTATGGCTACACCTTC. As protein: CASSPRTGGGFYGYTF.

This chain uses TRBV28 with TRBJ1-2, with unresolved D. Trimming shortened V by 5 bases and J by 0 bases, and 16 bases separated the two germline ends. The CDR3 sequence is 16 residues long. Germline lookup yields CDR1 MDHEN and CDR2 SYDVKM. The DNA for the CDR3 is TGTGCCAGCAGTCCTGAATTCAGGAATACTAACTATGGCTACACCTTC. It yields the protein CASSPEFRNTNYGYTF.

The chain joins TRBV28 to TRBJ2-7; TRBD1 matches 11 bases. This CDR3 spans 15 amino acids. Germline CDR1 reads MDHEN; CDR2 reads SYDVKM. Germline trimming cut 6 bases from V and 5 bases from J; bases unmatched to any gene: 9. The CDR3 coding sequence is TGTGCCAGCAGCGGTTCCGGGACAGGGGGGGACGAGCAGTACTTC. Protein product: CASSGSGTGGDEQYF.

This sequence joins TRBV5-4 and TRBJ2-3, with 7 bases identical to TRBD2. The CDR3 extends over 16 amino acids. Germline V lookup: CDR1 SGHNT, CDR2 YYREEE (reference sequence). The V segment lost 2 bases and the J segment 1 base; nucleotides outside the gene matches: 7. The CDR3: CASSFLLAGGTDTQYF. As DNA, the CDR3 is TGTGCCAGCAGCTTTCTTCTGGCGGGGGGCACAGATACGCAGTATTTT.

This chain joins TRBV5-1 and TRBJ1-1; a weak D match, TRBD1 (5 bases). Germline V gives CDR1 SGHRS, CDR2 YFSETQ. This CDR3 is built from 15 residues. Trimming left V 4 bases short and J 3 bases short, with 16 bases between. The CDR3 loop reads CASSGWGGSDTEAFF. Written as DNA, the CDR3 is TGCGCCAGCAGCGGCTGGGGGGGATCCGACACTGAAGCTTTCTTT.

The V and J genes are TRBV29-1 and TRBJ2-5, with 9 bases that match TRBD1. This CDR3 spans 15 amino acids. Germline V gene data show CDR1 as SQVTM and CDR2 as ANQGSEA. V was clipped by 5 bases and J by 2 bases; unmatched bases: 9. CDR3 residues: CSVPQDRGFQETQYF. In DNA form, the CDR3 reads TGCAGCGTTCCCCAGGACAGGGGCTTTCAAGAGACCCAGTACTTC.

J is TRBJ2-7 and V is TRBV11-2, with 11 bases aligning to TRBD2. The CDR3 has 14 residues. V shed 5 bases and J 5 bases; nucleotides not matched to a gene: 5. CDR1 is SGHAT and CDR2 is FQNNGV in the germline V gene. The chain's CDR3 is CASSPQTSGNEQYF. For the CDR3, the DNA is TGTGCCAGCAGCCCTCAGACTAGCGGGAACGAGCAGTACTTC.

The chain couples TRBV6-6 to TRBJ2-1, with 7 bases identical to TRBD2. Germline trimming cut 8 bases from V and 5 bases from J; bases unmatched to any gene: 6. CDR3 length: 13 amino acids. CDR1 and CDR2 (germline): MNHNY, SVGAGI (reference sequence). The DNA of the CDR3 is TGTGCCAGCGCTAGCGGAGAGAACAATGAGCAGTTCTTC. Translating gives CASASGENNEQFF.

The chain uses TRBV10-3 and TRBJ1-1, with TRBD1 matching 11 bases. From germline, CDR1 is ENHRY and CDR2 SYGVKD. J gave up 6 bases and V 5 bases, and 11 bases lay outside the gene matches. CDR3 size: 16 residues. The CDR3, as DNA: TGTGCCATCAGTACCGGGACAGGGGGTTCCTACGCTGAAGCTTTCTTT. It encodes CAISTGTGGSYAEAFF.

The chain recombines TRBV30 with TRBJ1-5; TRBD1 is a possible D gene (6 bases). Trimming removed 1 base at V and 6 bases at J, with 25 bases between. This CDR3 has 18 amino acids. CDR1 is GTSNPN, CDR2 SVGIG, per germline (reference sequence). The CDR3 DNA follows: TGTGCCTGGAGTGCCCCCGGGACAAGGGAAGCCTTCGGTCAGCCCCAGCATTTT. Its translation is CAWSAPGTREAFGQPQHF. Filled out from reference TRBV30 and TRBJ1-5, the complete variable domain reads SQTIHQWPATLVQPVGSPLSLECTVEGTSNPNLYWYRQAAGRGLQLLFYSVGIGQISSEVPQNLSASRPQDRQFILSSKKLLLSDSGFYLCAWSAPGTREAFGQPQHFGDGTRLSIL.

V is TRBV7-9 and J is TRBJ2-1; possible D gene TRBD2, 7 bases. The CDR3 runs 16 residues. With 4 bases removed from V and 0 bases from J, the gap between germline ends came to 13 bases. Germline CDR1 SEHNR, CDR2 FQNEAQ (reference sequence). The CDR3 DNA is TGTGCCAGCAGCTCCCTTAGGGGGGGCTCCTACAATGAGCAGTTCTTC. Translating it yields CASSSLRGGSYNEQFF. Variable domain in full (rest from reference TRBV7-9 and TRBJ2-1): DTGVSQNPRHKITKRGQNVTFRCDPISEHNRLYWYRQTLGQGPEFLTYFQNEAQLEKSRLLSDRFSAERPKGSFSTLEIQRTEQGDSAMYLCASSSLRGGSYNEQFFGPGTRLTVL.

This clone was detected a few times. The chain employs TRBV5-4 and TRBJ1-2, with a tentative D call TRBD1 (6 bases). V was pared by 4 bases and J by 4 bases, with 14 bases between. Germline V lookup: CDR1 SGHNT, CDR2 YYREEE (reference sequence). The length of the CDR3 is 14 residues. The CDR3 DNA reads as TGTGCCAGCAGCCGAGGGGGAGAAATCTATGGCTACACCTTC. This encodes CASSRGGEIYGYTF.

The chain is built from TRBV19 and TRBJ2-2; D remains ambiguous. V was trimmed by 6 bases and J by 8 bases, leaving 10 bases between them. There are 12 residues in the CDR3. From germline, CDR1 is LNHDA and CDR2 SQIVND (reference sequence). The CDR3 sequence is CASRNGMGELFF. DNA for the CDR3: TGTGCCAGTAGGAACGGTATGGGGGAGCTGTTTTTT.

The rearrangement links TRBV27 to TRBJ2-7, with D unresolved. Trimming shortened V by 8 bases and J by 2 bases, and 10 bases separated the two germline ends. Germline values: CDR1 MNHEY, CDR2 SMNVEV (reference sequence). The CDR3 covers 12 residues. CDR3 nucleotides: TGTGCCAGCGGCCTCCAACCCTACGAGCAGTACTTC. Translating it yields CASGLQPYEQYF.

The V and J genes are TRBV4-1 and TRBJ2-1; D call uncertain. The V and J ends lost 4 bases and 10 bases respectively, with 8 bases between them. The CDR3 totals 11 residues. The germline CDR1 and CDR2 sequences are MGHRA and YSYEKL. The CDR3: CASSLQLEQFF. The CDR3 bases are TGCGCCAGCAGCCTACAGTTGGAGCAGTTCTTC.

V and J are TRBV29-1 and TRBJ2-5; 7 bases are shared with TRBD2. The end of the DNA aligns better with TRBJ2-7, so the J call may be wrong. This CDR3 contains 13 residues. The germline gives CDR1 SQVTM, CDR2 ANQGSEA. CDR3 residues: CSVDGGSSYEQYF. The CDR3 coding sequence is TGCAGCGTTGATGGCGGGAGCTCCTACGAGCAGTACTTC.

This clone was seen a handful of times. The chain combines TRBV6-6 with TRBJ1-5, with D perhaps TRBD1 (6 bases). V lost 2 bases to trimming and J lost 1 base, with 9 bases between them. CDR1 is MNHNY and CDR2 is SVGAGI in the germline V gene (reference sequence). The CDR3 sequence is 15 residues long. The CDR3 loop is CASSYAGVSNQPQHF. The DNA for the CDR3 is TGTGCCAGCAGTTACGCAGGGGTCAGCAATCAGCCCCAGCATTTT.

This clone has only one observation. The gene calls are TRBV27 and TRBJ2-1, with TRBD1 matching 7 bases. The V segment lost 4 bases and the J segment 1 base; nucleotides outside the gene matches: 1. CDR1 MNHEY and CDR2 SMNVEV come from the germline V gene (reference sequence). The CDR3 spans 14 residues. The CDR3 sequence is CASSSGGSYNEQFF. DNA for the CDR3: TGTGCCAGCAGTTCAGGGGGTTCCTACAATGAGCAGTTCTTC.